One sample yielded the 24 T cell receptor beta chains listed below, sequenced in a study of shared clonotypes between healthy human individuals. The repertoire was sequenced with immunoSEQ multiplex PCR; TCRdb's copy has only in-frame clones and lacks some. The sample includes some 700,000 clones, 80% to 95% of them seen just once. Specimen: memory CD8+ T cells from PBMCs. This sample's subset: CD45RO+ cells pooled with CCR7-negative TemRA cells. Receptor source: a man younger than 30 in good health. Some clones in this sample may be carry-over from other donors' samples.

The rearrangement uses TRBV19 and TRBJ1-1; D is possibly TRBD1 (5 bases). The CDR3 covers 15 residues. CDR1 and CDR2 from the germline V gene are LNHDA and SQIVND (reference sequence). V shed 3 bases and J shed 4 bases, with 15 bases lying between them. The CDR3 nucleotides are TGTGCCAGTAGTATCTCAGGGAGTGCACTCACTGAAGCTTTCTTT. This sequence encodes CASSISGSALTEAFF.

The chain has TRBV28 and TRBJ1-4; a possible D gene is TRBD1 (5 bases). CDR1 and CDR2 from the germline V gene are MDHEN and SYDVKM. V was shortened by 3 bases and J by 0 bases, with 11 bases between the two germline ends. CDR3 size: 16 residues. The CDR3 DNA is TGTGCCAGCAGTTTCTGGGGGATCACAACTAATGAAAAACTGTTTTTT. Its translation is CASSFWGITTNEKLFF.

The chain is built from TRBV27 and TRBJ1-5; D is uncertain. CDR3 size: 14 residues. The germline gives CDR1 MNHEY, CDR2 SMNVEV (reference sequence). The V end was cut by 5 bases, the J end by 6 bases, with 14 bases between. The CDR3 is CASSLLAWGQPQHF. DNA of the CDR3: TGTGCCAGCAGTCTCCTCGCGTGGGGTCAGCCCCAGCATTTT.

The CDR3 region is CASSQGPYNEQFF. The CDR3 DNA is TGTGCCAGCAGTCAAGGGCCCTACAATGAGCAGTTCTTC. This chain uses TRBV28 with TRBJ2-1; D remains ambiguous. This CDR3 contains 13 residues. Looked up from germline, CDR1 is MDHEN and CDR2 is SYDVKM. Between the trimmed V and J ends, which lost 5 bases and 2 bases, there was a span of 7 bases.

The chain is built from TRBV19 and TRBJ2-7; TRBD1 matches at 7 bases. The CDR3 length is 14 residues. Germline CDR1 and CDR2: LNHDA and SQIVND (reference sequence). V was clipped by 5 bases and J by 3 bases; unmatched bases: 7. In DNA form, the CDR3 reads TGTGCCAGTAGTGAACAGGGGTATGACTACGAGCAGTACTTC. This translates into CASSEQGYDYEQYF.

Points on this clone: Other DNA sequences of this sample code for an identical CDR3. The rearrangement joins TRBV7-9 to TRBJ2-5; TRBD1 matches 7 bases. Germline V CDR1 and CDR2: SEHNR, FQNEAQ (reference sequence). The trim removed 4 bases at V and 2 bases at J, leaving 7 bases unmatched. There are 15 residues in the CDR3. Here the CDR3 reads CASSSRQGLQETQYF. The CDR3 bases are TGTGCCAGCAGCTCCAGACAGGGCCTACAAGAGACCCAGTACTTC.

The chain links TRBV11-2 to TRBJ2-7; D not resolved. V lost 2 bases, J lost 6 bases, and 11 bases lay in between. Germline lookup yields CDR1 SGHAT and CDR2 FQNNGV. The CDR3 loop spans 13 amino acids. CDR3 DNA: TGTGCCAGCAGCTTATTGATTGTTTCCGAGCAGTACTTC. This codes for CASSLLIVSEQYF.

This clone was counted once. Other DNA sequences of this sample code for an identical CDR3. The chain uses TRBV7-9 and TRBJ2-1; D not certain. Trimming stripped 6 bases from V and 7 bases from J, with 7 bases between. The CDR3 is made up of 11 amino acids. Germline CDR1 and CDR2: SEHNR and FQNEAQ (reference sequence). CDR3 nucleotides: TGTGCCAGCAGTTTTGGTAATGAGCAGTTCTTC. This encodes CASSFGNEQFF. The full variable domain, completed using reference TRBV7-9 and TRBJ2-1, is DTGVSQNPRHKITKRGQNVTFRCDPISEHNRLYWYRQTLGQGPEFLTYFQNEAQLEKSRLLSDRFSAERPKGSFSTLEIQRTEQGDSAMYLCASSFGNEQFFGPGTRLTVL.

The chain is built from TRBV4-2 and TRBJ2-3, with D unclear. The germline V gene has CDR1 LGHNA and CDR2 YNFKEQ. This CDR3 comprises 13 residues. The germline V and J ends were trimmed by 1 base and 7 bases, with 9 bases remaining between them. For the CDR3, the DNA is TGTGCCAGCAGCCAAGTACGATCGAATACGCAGTATTTT. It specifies CASSQVRSNTQYF.

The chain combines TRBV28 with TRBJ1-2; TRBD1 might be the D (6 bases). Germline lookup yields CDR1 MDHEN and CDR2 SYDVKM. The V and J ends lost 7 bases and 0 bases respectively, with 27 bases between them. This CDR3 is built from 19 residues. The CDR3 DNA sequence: TGTGCCAGCAATTACTTCGCCGTCGGACAGTACCACACTAACTATGGCTACACCTTC. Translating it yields CASNYFAVGQYHTNYGYTF.

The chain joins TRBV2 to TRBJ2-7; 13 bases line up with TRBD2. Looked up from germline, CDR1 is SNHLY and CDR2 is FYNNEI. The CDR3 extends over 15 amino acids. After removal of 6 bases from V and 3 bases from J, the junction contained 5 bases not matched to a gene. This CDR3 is CASRATSGRVYEQYF. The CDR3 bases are TGTGCCAGCAGGGCCACTAGCGGGAGGGTCTACGAGCAGTACTTC.

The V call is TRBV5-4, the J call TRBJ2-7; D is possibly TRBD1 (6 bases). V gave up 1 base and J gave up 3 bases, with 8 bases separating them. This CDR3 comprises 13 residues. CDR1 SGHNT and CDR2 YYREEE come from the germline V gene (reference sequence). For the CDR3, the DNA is TGTGCCAGCAGCTTGATACAGGGCTACGAGCAGTACTTC. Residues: CASSLIQGYEQYF.

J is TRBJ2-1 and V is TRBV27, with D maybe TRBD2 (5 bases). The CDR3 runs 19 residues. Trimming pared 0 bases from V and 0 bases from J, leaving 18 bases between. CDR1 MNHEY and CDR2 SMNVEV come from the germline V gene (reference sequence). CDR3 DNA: TGTGCCAGCAGTTTATCTGCGGTCGGAGGTTTTGGCTCCTACAATGAGCAGTTCTTC. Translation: CASSLSAVGGFGSYNEQFF.

This CDR3 reads CASSLSAGTSGRYEQYF. Written as DNA, the CDR3 is TGTGCCAGCAGCTTAAGTGCTGGGACTAGCGGGAGATACGAGCAGTACTTC. The rearrangement joins TRBV7-9 to TRBJ2-7; 14 bases align to TRBD2. Germline CDR1 SEHNR, CDR2 FQNEAQ (reference sequence). The CDR3 length is 17 residues. The ends lost 2 bases at V and 4 bases at J; junction bases unmatched: 7.

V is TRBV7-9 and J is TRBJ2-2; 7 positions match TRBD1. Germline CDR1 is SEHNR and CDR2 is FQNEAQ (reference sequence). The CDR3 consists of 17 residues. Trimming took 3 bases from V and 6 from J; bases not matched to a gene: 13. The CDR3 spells CASSFPKGATLSGELFF. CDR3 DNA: TGTGCCAGCAGCTTCCCCAAGGGGGCGACCCTCTCCGGGGAGCTGTTTTTT.

CDR3 bases: TGTGCCAGCAGTTTACCGGGGAATGGCTACACCTTC. Translated: CASSLPGNGYTF. This chain uses TRBV27 with TRBJ1-2; D gene ambiguous. Germline V gives CDR1 MNHEY, CDR2 SMNVEV (reference sequence). Trimming removed 2 bases from V and 6 bases from J, with 7 bases in between. This CDR3 is built from 12 residues.

The CDR3 reads CASSGGEPTGELFF. For the CDR3, the DNA is TGTGCCAGCAGCGGCGGGGAACCAACCGGGGAGCTGTTTTTT. The chain employs TRBV9 and TRBJ2-2, with D possibly matching TRBD2 (6 bases). Germline V gives CDR1 SGDLS, CDR2 YYNGEE. V gave up 3 bases and J gave up 5 bases, with 11 bases separating them. This CDR3 contains 14 residues.

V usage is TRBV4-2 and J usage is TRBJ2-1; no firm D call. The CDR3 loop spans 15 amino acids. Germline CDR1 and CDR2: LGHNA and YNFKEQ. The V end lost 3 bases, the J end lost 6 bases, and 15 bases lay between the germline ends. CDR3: CASSQEFLPRNEQFF. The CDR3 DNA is TGTGCCAGCAGCCAGGAGTTCCTCCCGCGCAATGAGCAGTTCTTC.

The CDR3 here is CASSVLTGTGPNYGYTF. The DNA for the CDR3 is TGTGCCAGTAGTGTACTTACCGGGACAGGGCCTAACTATGGCTACACCTTC. This rearrangement joins TRBV19 to TRBJ1-2; 9 bases line up with TRBD1. CDR3 size: 17 residues. J was trimmed by 0 bases and V by 5 bases; bases with no gene match: 10. The germline gives CDR1 LNHDA, CDR2 SQIVND (reference sequence).

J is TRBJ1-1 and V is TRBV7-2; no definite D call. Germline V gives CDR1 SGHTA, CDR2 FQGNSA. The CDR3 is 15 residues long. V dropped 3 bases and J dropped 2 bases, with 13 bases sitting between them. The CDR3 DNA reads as TGTGCCAGCAGCTTTCGTGCCGGACTAAACACTGAAGCTTTCTTT. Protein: CASSFRAGLNTEAFF.

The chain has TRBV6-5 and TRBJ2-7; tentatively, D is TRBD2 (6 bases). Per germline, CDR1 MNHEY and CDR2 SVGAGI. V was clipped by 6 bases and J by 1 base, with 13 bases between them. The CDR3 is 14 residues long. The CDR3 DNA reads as TGTGCCAGCAGCCGGGGGTACATTTCCTACGAGCAGTACTTC. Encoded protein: CASSRGYISYEQYF.

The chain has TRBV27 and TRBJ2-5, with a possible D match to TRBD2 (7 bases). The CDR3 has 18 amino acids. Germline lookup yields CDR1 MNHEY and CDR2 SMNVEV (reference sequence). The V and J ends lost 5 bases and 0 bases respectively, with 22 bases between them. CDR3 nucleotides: TGTGCCAGCAGTGCGCCCCGAGCGGGACACATGTACCAAGAGACCCAGTACTTC. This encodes CASSAPRAGHMYQETQYF.

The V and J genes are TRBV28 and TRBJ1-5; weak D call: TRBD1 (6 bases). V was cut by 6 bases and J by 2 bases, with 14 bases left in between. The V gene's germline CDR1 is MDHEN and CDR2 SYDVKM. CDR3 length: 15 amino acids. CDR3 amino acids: CASSQGDNGNQPQHF. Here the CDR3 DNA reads TGTGCCAGCAGCCAAGGGGACAATGGCAATCAGCCCCAGCATTTT.

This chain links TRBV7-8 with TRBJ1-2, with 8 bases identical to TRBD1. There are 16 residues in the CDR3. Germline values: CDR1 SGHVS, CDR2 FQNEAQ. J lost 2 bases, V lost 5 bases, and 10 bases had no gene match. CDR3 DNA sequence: TGTGCCAGCAGCATCGGAGGACAGGGTTCGAACTATGGCTACACCTTC. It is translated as CASSIGGQGSNYGYTF.